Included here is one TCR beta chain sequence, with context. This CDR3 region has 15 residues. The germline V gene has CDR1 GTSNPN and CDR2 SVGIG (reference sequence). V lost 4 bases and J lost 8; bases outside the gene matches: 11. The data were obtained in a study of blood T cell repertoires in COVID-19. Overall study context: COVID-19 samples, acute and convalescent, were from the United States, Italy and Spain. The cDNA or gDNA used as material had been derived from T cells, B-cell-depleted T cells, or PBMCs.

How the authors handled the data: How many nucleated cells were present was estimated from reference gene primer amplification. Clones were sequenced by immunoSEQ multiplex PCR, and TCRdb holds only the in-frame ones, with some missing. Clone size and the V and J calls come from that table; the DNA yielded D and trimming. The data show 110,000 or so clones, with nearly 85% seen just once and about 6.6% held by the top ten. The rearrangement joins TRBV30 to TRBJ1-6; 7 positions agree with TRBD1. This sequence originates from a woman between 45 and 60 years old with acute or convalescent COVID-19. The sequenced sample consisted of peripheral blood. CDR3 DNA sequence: TGTGCCTGGACAAAACAGACAGGGTACTATTCACCCCTCCACTTT. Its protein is CAWTKQTGYYSPLHF.